This passage covers 25 T cell receptor beta chains from one sample sequenced in a study of shared clonotypes between healthy human individuals. Assay: immunoSEQ multiplex PCR; the TCRdb copy retains only in-frame clones and omits some. The table includes roughly 2.2 million clones, 90% to 95% detected once. The specimen was naive CD4+ T cells from PBMCs. Subset specified: CD45RA+ positively selected. The receptors stem from a man aged 18 to 29 in good health. Some clones in this sample may be carry-over from other donors' samples.

In DNA form, the CDR3 reads TGTGCCAGCGGGGATCGGGGAGTCTACGAGCAGTACTTC. It specifies CASGDRGVYEQYF. The J gene is TRBJ2-7, the V gene TRBV28, with TRBD2 as a possible D gene (5 bases). This CDR3 spans 13 amino acids. The germline gives CDR1 MDHEN, CDR2 SYDVKM. With 8 bases removed from V and 3 bases from J, the gap between germline ends came to 14 bases.

The rearrangement links TRBV28 to TRBJ2-2; D remains unclear. In germline, CDR1 is MDHEN, CDR2 SYDVKM. This CDR3 spans 11 amino acids. The germline V and J ends were trimmed by 6 bases and 9 bases, with 8 bases remaining between them. CDR3 residues: CASSPARELFF. CDR3 bases: TGTGCCAGCAGCCCTGCGCGGGAGCTGTTTTTT. Full variable domain (missing parts from reference TRBV28 and TRBJ2-2): DVKVTQSSRYLVKRTGEKVFLECVQDMDHENMFWYRQDPGLGLRLIYFSYDVKMKEKGDIPEGYSVSREKKERFSLILESASTNQTSMYLCASSPARELFFGEGSRLTVL.

V and J are TRBV6-6 and TRBJ1-3; no firm D call. Between the trimmed V and J ends, which lost 0 bases and 4 bases, there was a span of 7 bases. Germline lookup yields CDR1 MNHNY and CDR2 SVGAGI (reference sequence). This CDR3 contains 14 residues. The CDR3 loop is CASSYSYVGNTIYF. In nucleotides, the CDR3 is TGTGCCAGCAGTTACTCCTATGTGGGAAACACCATATATTTT.

The chain joins TRBV29-1 to TRBJ1-1; D is ambiguous. Germline values: CDR1 SQVTM, CDR2 ANQGSEA. The CDR3 runs 11 residues. The V and J ends lost 6 bases and 3 bases respectively, with 8 bases between them. Written as DNA, the CDR3 is TGCAGCGTCCGGGATTACACTGAAGCTTTCTTT. Its translation is CSVRDYTEAFF.

The chain combines TRBV6-1 with TRBJ2-2; 7 bases are shared with TRBD2. There are 17 residues in the CDR3. Trimming removed 2 bases from V and 2 bases from J; junction bases left unmatched: 8. Germline assignment: CDR1 MNHNS and CDR2 SASEGT. The CDR3 nucleotides read TGTGCCAGCAGTGAACGCCCGGTAGCGGGCAACACCGGGGAGCTGTTTTTT. As protein: CASSERPVAGNTGELFF.

This chain uses TRBV5-4 with TRBJ2-7; D remains unclear. The V and J ends lost 4 bases and 6 bases respectively, with 14 bases between them. CDR1 and CDR2 from the germline V gene are SGHNT and YYREEE (reference sequence). The CDR3 runs to 13 residues. The CDR3 DNA reads as TGTGCCAGCAGCACAGACCCTAGGAGCGAGCAGTACTTC. Translating it yields CASSTDPRSEQYF.

About this clone itself: Other DNA sequences of this sample code for an identical CDR3. V and J are TRBV28 and TRBJ2-7; D unclear. Trimming removed 3 bases from V and 1 base from J, with 10 bases in between. CDR1 is MDHEN and CDR2 is SYDVKM in the germline V gene. This CDR3 has 14 amino acids. CDR3 sequence: CASSFGRRSYEQYF. The CDR3 DNA reads TGTGCCAGCAGTTTCGGGCGGAGATCCTACGAGCAGTACTTC.

V and J are TRBV5-1 and TRBJ1-3; perhaps TRBD1 as D (5 bases). The CDR3 extends over 15 amino acids. Between the trimmed V and J ends, which lost 0 bases and 2 bases, there was a span of 9 bases. Germline assignment: CDR1 SGHRS and CDR2 YFSETQ. CDR3 nucleotide sequence: TGCGCCAGCAGCTTGGCTCCGGGGCCTGGAAACACCATATATTTT. It is translated as CASSLAPGPGNTIYF.

The CDR3 protein is CASSLGVAGKQETQYF. The CDR3 coding sequence is TGTGCCAGCAGCTTAGGGGTAGCGGGAAAACAAGAGACCCAGTACTTC. The chain uses TRBV7-6 and TRBJ2-5; 8 bases are a match to TRBD2. The CDR3 contains 16 residues. Germline CDR1 reads SGHVS; CDR2 reads FNYEAQ. The ends lost 1 base at V and 2 bases at J; junction bases unmatched: 6.

This clone appeared a few times. Other DNA sequences within the sample encode an identical CDR3. The CDR3 region is CASSWDRDQPQHF. The DNA of the CDR3 is TGTGCCAGCAGCTGGGACAGGGACCAGCCCCAGCATTTT. The chain recombines TRBV7-3 with TRBJ1-5; the match to TRBD1 covers 9 bases. Per germline, CDR1 SGHTA and CDR2 FQGTGA. Losses at the gene ends were 4 bases for V and 7 bases for J; bases not matched to a gene: 2. The CDR3 is 13 amino acids.

The chain employs TRBV11-3 and TRBJ2-7; 8 bases fit TRBD2. The CDR3 covers 15 residues. The ends lost 4 bases at V and 2 bases at J; junction bases unmatched: 7. CDR1 and CDR2 (germline): SGHNT, YENEEA. The CDR3 region has the DNA TGTGCCAGCAGCTCTCGGGGGGGAAGCGCCTACGAGCAGTACTTC. This codes for CASSSRGGSAYEQYF.

The gene calls are TRBV21-1 and TRBJ2-7; TRBD1 is the table's D call, not checked against the DNA. TRBV21-1 represents a pseudogene. The CDR3 contains 16 residues. The CDR3 DNA reads as TGTGCCAGCAGCCAACCCGGGGCAGGGGACTCCTACGAGCAGTACTTC. This gives the protein CASSQPGAGDSYEQYF.

V and J are TRBV7-2 and TRBJ1-2; D may be TRBD1 (5 bases). V was cut by 2 bases and J by 0 bases, with 10 bases left in between. Germline V CDR1 and CDR2: SGHTA, FQGNSA. CDR3 length equals 15 residues. The CDR3 nucleotides are TGTGCCAGCAGCTTAACCCAGGGCCCTAACTATGGCTACACCTTC. It is translated as CASSLTQGPNYGYTF.

The CDR3 sequence is CASSLARVNEKLFF. The CDR3 bases are TGTGCCAGCAGCTTAGCCAGGGTGAATGAAAAACTGTTTTTT. The chain combines TRBV7-6 with TRBJ1-4; possible D gene TRBD1, 5 bases. This CDR3 spans 14 amino acids. Per germline, CDR1 SGHVS and CDR2 FNYEAQ. V was pared by 0 bases and J by 5 bases, with 7 bases between.

The rearrangement joins TRBV27 to TRBJ2-7, with 14 bases aligning to TRBD2. V shed 6 bases, J shed 0 bases, and the junction held 7 bases outside the gene matches. The germline V gene encodes CDR1 MNHEY and CDR2 SMNVEV (reference sequence). The length of the CDR3 is 17 residues. CDR3 coding DNA: TGTGCCAGCAGCCCACGACTAGCGGGAGGGCCCTCCTACGAGCAGTACTTC. It encodes CASSPRLAGGPSYEQYF.

The genes are TRBV2 and TRBJ2-7, with TRBD2 identical over 7 bases. CDR3 length equals 14 residues. Germline lookup yields CDR1 SNHLY and CDR2 FYNNEI. Trimming cost V 7 bases and J 0 bases; bases outside gene matches: 6. Written as DNA, the CDR3 is TGTGCCAGCAACCGAGCGGGGCCCTCCTACGAGCAGTACTTC. Its translation: CASNRAGPSYEQYF.

This chain connects TRBV4-1 to TRBJ1-5; D is unclear. Per germline, CDR1 MGHRA and CDR2 YSYEKL. The CDR3 spans 14 residues. The V and J ends lost 1 base and 3 bases respectively, with 7 bases between them. The CDR3: CASSQGHFNQPQHF. The CDR3 nucleotides are TGCGCCAGCAGCCAAGGACACTTCAATCAGCCCCAGCATTTT.

This chain connects TRBV27 to TRBJ1-1, with D possibly being TRBD1 (6 bases). The CDR3 extends over 16 amino acids. The ends were cut back, 5 bases at V and 6 bases at J, with 22 bases in the middle. Germline V CDR1 and CDR2: MNHEY, SMNVEV (reference sequence). CDR3: CASSPRTALTYPEAFF. The DNA for the CDR3 is TGTGCCAGCAGTCCCCGGACAGCGTTAACTTATCCTGAAGCTTTCTTT.

This clone came up once. J is TRBJ2-1 and V is TRBV5-4, with D perhaps being TRBD1 or TRBD2 (5 bases each). Germline V lookup: CDR1 SGHNT, CDR2 YYREEE (reference sequence). The CDR3 totals 14 residues. The germline V and J ends were trimmed by 4 bases and 5 bases, with 13 bases remaining between them. CDR3 nucleotides: TGTGCCAGCAGCCCAGGGAGAGCCAACAATGAGCAGTTCTTC. Translation: CASSPGRANNEQFF.

Worth noting for this clone: The same CDR3 is also encoded by other DNA sequences in this sample. The J gene is TRBJ2-1, the V gene TRBV2; D is unresolved. The CDR3 sequence is 11 residues long. V was pared by 3 bases and J by 9 bases, with 6 bases between. Germline CDR1 reads SNHLY; CDR2 reads FYNNEI. The CDR3 DNA reads TGTGCCAGCAGTGACTCTGTTGAGCAGTTCTTC. It codes for CASSDSVEQFF. The entire variable domain, with the rest obtained from reference TRBV2 and TRBJ2-1, is as follows: EPEVTQTPSHQVTQMGQEVILRCVPISNHLYFYWYRQILGQKVEFLVSFYNNEISEKSEIFDDQFSVERPDGSNFTLKIRSTKLEDSAMYFCASSDSVEQFFGPGTRLTVL.

The CDR3 coding sequence is TGTGCCAGCAGCTTGTTCCCAGGTGCGGAGACCCAGTACTTC. The encoded protein is CASSLFPGAETQYF. The chain recombines TRBV7-2 with TRBJ2-5; D remains unclear. The CDR3 consists of 14 residues. Germline V lookup: CDR1 SGHTA, CDR2 FQGNSA. V was shortened by 3 bases and J by 5 bases, with 13 bases between the two germline ends.

The chain uses TRBV28 and TRBJ1-5; D possibly corresponds to TRBD1 (6 bases). Germline lookup yields CDR1 MDHEN and CDR2 SYDVKM. V was cut by 3 bases and J by 8 bases, with 20 bases left in between. The length of the CDR3 is 16 residues. The CDR3 sequence is CASSFVRMGAGKPQHF. The DNA of the CDR3 is TGTGCCAGCAGTTTCGTACGAATGGGGGCCGGGAAGCCCCAGCATTTT.

Note on this clone: The same CDR3 also results from other DNA sequences found in this sample. The chain carries TRBV10-3 and TRBJ2-1; unclear D gene. From germline, CDR1 is ENHRY and CDR2 SYGVKD. This CDR3 is 12 amino acids long. Between the trimmed V and J ends, which lost 0 bases and 7 bases, there was a span of 4 bases. CDR3 protein: CAISESSNEQFF. The CDR3 DNA sequence: TGTGCCATCAGTGAGTCAAGTAATGAGCAGTTCTTC.

The rearrangement links TRBV7-9 to TRBJ1-3; D is uncertain. This CDR3 is 14 amino acids long. Trimming left V 5 bases short and J 4 bases short, with 12 bases between. Germline V gene data show CDR1 as SEHNR and CDR2 as FQNEAQ (reference sequence). CDR3 residues: CASSRPAVGNTIYF. DNA for the CDR3: TGTGCCAGCAGCCGACCGGCGGTGGGAAACACCATATATTTT.

V and J are TRBV6-6 and TRBJ2-1; D uncertain. The germline V gene encodes CDR1 MNHNY and CDR2 SVGAGI (reference sequence). Trimming removed 7 bases from V and 4 bases from J, with 17 bases in between. CDR3 length: 15 amino acids. CDR3: CASTQGRTPYNEQFF. In DNA, the CDR3 is TGTGCCAGCACCCAAGGCCGGACCCCATACAATGAGCAGTTCTTC.